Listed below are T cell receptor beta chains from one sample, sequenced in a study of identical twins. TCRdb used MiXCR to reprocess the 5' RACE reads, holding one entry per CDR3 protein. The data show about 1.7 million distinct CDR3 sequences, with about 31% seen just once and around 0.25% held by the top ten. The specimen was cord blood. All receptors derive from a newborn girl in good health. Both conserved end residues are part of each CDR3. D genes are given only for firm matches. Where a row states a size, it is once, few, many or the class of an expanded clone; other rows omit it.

CDR3 DNA: TGTGCCCTTAGCGGGGGGGCCCGGGAGCAGTTCTTC
CDR3 protein: CALSGGAREQFF
J gene: TRBJ2-1
clone size: few
V gene: TRBV30
D gene: TRBD2

CDR3 DNA: TGCAGTGCTAGCCGCCAGGGGAACACTGAAGTTTTCTTT
CDR3 protein: CSASRQGNTEVFF
J gene: TRBJ1-1
clone size: NA
V gene: TRBV20-1
D gene: NA

CDR3 DNA: TGTGCCAGCAACCTGGGACCAACTTACGAGCAGTACTTC
CDR3 protein: CASNLGPTYEQYF
J gene: TRBJ2-7
clone size: few
V gene: TRBV28
D gene: NA

CDR3 DNA: TGCAGTGCTAGACGACAGGTCCACTACACCTTC
CDR3 protein: CSARRQVHYTF
J gene: TRBJ1-2
clone size: once
V gene: TRBV20-1
D gene: NA

CDR3 DNA: TGTGCCATCAGTGAGTTCCGGGACAGGGACACTGAAGCTTTCTTT
CDR3 protein: CAISEFRDRDTEAFF
J gene: TRBJ1-1
clone size: NA
V gene: TRBV10-3
D gene: TRBD1

CDR3 DNA: TGTGCCAGCAGCTTAGGTGAACAGGGGAACACTGAAGCTTTCTTT
CDR3 protein: CASSLGEQGNTEAFF
J gene: TRBJ1-1
clone size: few
V gene: TRBV7-9
D gene: NA

CDR3 DNA: TGTGCCAGCAGTTACACGGGACTAGCGGGAGCTGCGGTAGAGACCCAGTACTTC
CDR3 protein: CASSYTGLAGAAVETQYF
J gene: TRBJ2-5
clone size: NA
V gene: TRBV6-5
D gene: TRBD2

CDR3 DNA: TGTGCCGGTGGCGGAGGGGGCGACGAGCAGTACTTC
CDR3 protein: CAGGGGGDEQYF
J gene: TRBJ2-7
clone size: NA
V gene: TRBV2
D gene: NA

CDR3 DNA: TGTGCCAGCAGCGCATTTAAGAATAGGGAGACCCAGTACTTC
CDR3 protein: CASSAFKNRETQYF
J gene: TRBJ2-5
clone size: NA
V gene: TRBV11-2
D gene: NA

CDR3 DNA: TGTGCCAGCAGGCACTTGGGGGGGTCGACTCTCTACGAGCAGTACTTC
CDR3 protein: CASRHLGGSTLYEQYF
J gene: TRBJ2-7
clone size: NA
V gene: TRBV14
D gene: TRBD2

CDR3 DNA: TGCAGTGCTAGAGATAATAAGCGGACCTTTTACAATGAGCAGTTCTTC
CDR3 protein: CSARDNKRTFYNEQFF
J gene: TRBJ2-1
clone size: NA
V gene: TRBV20-1
D gene: NA

CDR3 DNA: TGTGCCATCAGTGGCGGTCTGGGGGCTACCTACAATGAGCAGTTCTTC
CDR3 protein: CAISGGLGATYNEQFF
J gene: TRBJ2-1
clone size: few
V gene: TRBV10-3
D gene: NA

CDR3 DNA: TGTGCCGGCACTAGCGGGTACACAGATACGCAGTATTTT
CDR3 protein: CAGTSGYTDTQYF
J gene: TRBJ2-3
clone size: NA
V gene: TRBV30
D gene: TRBD2

CDR3 DNA: TGTGCCAGCAGTTACTCGAGAGGCGGGACACTAAGCTACGAGCAGTACTTC
CDR3 protein: CASSYSRGGTLSYEQYF
J gene: TRBJ2-7
clone size: few
V gene: TRBV6-2/TRBV6-3
D gene: NA

CDR3 DNA: TGTGCCAGCAGCCAAGAAAAATTGGCAGATACGCAGTATTTT
CDR3 protein: CASSQEKLADTQYF
J gene: TRBJ2-3
clone size: many
V gene: TRBV4-2
D gene: NA

CDR3 DNA: TGCGCCAGCAGCTTGGAGGCATGGGCGGGATACGAGCAGTACTTC
CDR3 protein: CASSLEAWAGYEQYF
J gene: TRBJ2-7
clone size: NA
V gene: TRBV5-1
D gene: NA

CDR3 DNA: TGTGCCAGCAGCCAGGGAAGAGCCCGACAGGGAAACGAGCAGTACTTC
CDR3 protein: CASSQGRARQGNEQYF
J gene: TRBJ2-7
clone size: few
V gene: TRBV3-1
D gene: TRBD1

CDR3 DNA: TGTGCCAGCAGCCCGCGCGGGTGGGGTGAGCAGTTCTTC
CDR3 protein: CASSPRGWGEQFF
J gene: TRBJ2-1
clone size: NA
V gene: TRBV5-4
D gene: NA

CDR3 DNA: TGTGCCAGCAGCCAACCGAGAGGACTAGCTGGGGATACGCAGTATTTT
CDR3 protein: CASSQPRGLAGDTQYF
J gene: TRBJ2-3
clone size: once
V gene: TRBV3-1
D gene: TRBD2

CDR3 DNA: TGTGCCACCAGTGATTTGCGGGAGTCGGGGAATGAGCAGTTCTTC
CDR3 protein: CATSDLRESGNEQFF
J gene: TRBJ2-1
clone size: few
V gene: TRBV24-1
D gene: NA

CDR3 DNA: TGTGCCATCAGTGTCCAGAGCTCCTACAATGAGCAGTACTTC
CDR3 protein: CAISVQSSYNEQYF
J gene: TRBJ2-7
clone size: NA
V gene: TRBV10-3
D gene: NA

CDR3 DNA: TGTGCCAGCAGCCAAGATCCTAATGAAAAACTGTTTTTT
CDR3 protein: CASSQDPNEKLFF
J gene: TRBJ1-4
clone size: few
V gene: TRBV4-2
D gene: NA

CDR3 DNA: TGTGCCAGCGGCCGGGAAGACGGCGGCTACACCTTC
CDR3 protein: CASGREDGGYTF
J gene: TRBJ1-2
clone size: few
V gene: TRBV2
D gene: NA

CDR3 DNA: TGTGCCAGCAGTTCTGCGCCTAGGGATGATGAGCAGTTCTTC
CDR3 protein: CASSSAPRDDEQFF
J gene: TRBJ2-1
clone size: NA
V gene: TRBV6-5
D gene: NA

CDR3 DNA: TGTGCCAGCAGCTTAGCGTCGGCGGAGAATTCACCCCTCCACTTT
CDR3 protein: CASSLASAENSPLHF
J gene: TRBJ1-6
clone size: NA
V gene: TRBV7-9
D gene: NA

CDR3 DNA: TGCGCCAGCAGTGAAAATGCAGGGGGTACTGAAGCTTTCTTT
CDR3 protein: CASSENAGGTEAFF
J gene: TRBJ1-1
clone size: few
V gene: TRBV5-1
D gene: TRBD1

CDR3 DNA: TGTGCCAGCAGTTACTCGGAGGTCCAAGGGTACAATGAGCAGTTCTTC
CDR3 protein: CASSYSEVQGYNEQFF
J gene: TRBJ2-1
clone size: few
V gene: TRBV6-2/TRBV6-3
D gene: NA

CDR3 DNA: TGCAGTGCTAGACGGTTAGCGGGAGCCGAGCAGTACTTC
CDR3 protein: CSARRLAGAEQYF
J gene: TRBJ2-7
clone size: few
V gene: TRBV20-1
D gene: TRBD2

CDR3 DNA: TGTGCCAGCAGCTTAGCGTTGGGGCAGCGGGGGGGCTTCCTCGCCAAAAACATTCAGTACTTC
CDR3 protein: CASSLALGQRGGFLAKNIQYF
J gene: TRBJ2-4
clone size: once
V gene: TRBV7-2
D gene: TRBD2

CDR3 DNA: TGTGCCATCAGTGGCCTTGGGGCGGGCTCCTACAATGAGCAGTACTTC
CDR3 protein: CAISGLGAGSYNEQYF
J gene: TRBJ2-7
clone size: NA
V gene: TRBV10-3
D gene: NA

CDR3 DNA: TGTGCCAGCAGGATGAATGAGCAGTACTTC
CDR3 protein: CASRMNEQYF
J gene: TRBJ2-7
clone size: NA
V gene: TRBV6-6
D gene: NA

CDR3 DNA: TGCAGTGCCCTAAGGGGACTAGCGGGAGGGCGGGAGCAGTACTTC
CDR3 protein: CSALRGLAGGREQYF
J gene: TRBJ2-4
clone size: NA
V gene: TRBV20-1
D gene: TRBD2

CDR3 DNA: TGTGCCAGCAGTCATAGCGGGGTGAGCTCCTACAATGAGCAGTACTTC
CDR3 protein: CASSHSGVSSYNEQYF
J gene: TRBJ2-7
clone size: NA
V gene: TRBV28
D gene: TRBD2

CDR3 DNA: TGTGCCAGCAGCCCTAATAGTGGGGAGCAGTACTTC
CDR3 protein: CASSPNSGEQYF
J gene: TRBJ2-7
clone size: NA
V gene: TRBV7-2
D gene: NA

CDR3 DNA: TGTGCCAGCGGACCCCTCTCCGTGTTTAGCACAGATACGCAGTATTTT
CDR3 protein: CASGPLSVFSTDTQYF
J gene: TRBJ2-3
clone size: few
V gene: TRBV25-1
D gene: NA

CDR3 DNA: TGCAGTGCTAGCGGGACTAGCGGGAGTTCGGTCTACGAGCAGTACTTC
CDR3 protein: CSASGTSGSSVYEQYF
J gene: TRBJ2-7
clone size: NA
V gene: TRBV20-1
D gene: TRBD2

CDR3 DNA: TGTGCCAGCAGTCCAAACAGGGGATCCTACGAGCAGTACTTC
CDR3 protein: CASSPNRGSYEQYF
J gene: TRBJ2-7
clone size: few
V gene: TRBV28
D gene: TRBD1

CDR3 DNA: TGCAGTGCTAGCCCTGAGAGTTTTACCTACGAGCAGTACTTC
CDR3 protein: CSASPESFTYEQYF
J gene: TRBJ2-7
clone size: few
V gene: TRBV20-1
D gene: NA

CDR3 DNA: TGTGCCAGCAGCTTACGGGGACTACCTGAATTCACAGATACGCAGTATTTT
CDR3 protein: CASSLRGLPEFTDTQYF
J gene: TRBJ2-3
clone size: NA
V gene: TRBV13
D gene: TRBD2

CDR3 DNA: TGTGCCAGCAGTTACGCGAGGGCAGGCAGCGGGGAGCTGTTTTTT
CDR3 protein: CASSYARAGSGELFF
J gene: TRBJ2-2
clone size: once
V gene: TRBV6-5
D gene: NA